The TCR beta chain described here comes from a study of tissue T cells after allogeneic stem cell transplantation. TCRdb's table, derived via immunoSEQ multiplex PCR, lists solely in-frame clones and lacks some. The sample carries tens of thousands of clones, around 67% recorded once. This clone appeared once. Its matching antigen is unknown. Mouse gene names and germline throughout. The read ends 1 residue before the CDR3 terminus; that terminus is restored from the germline J gene. Overall study findings and caveats: Motif-based clustering found tissue-specific repertoire signatures shared across patients, though few clones were shared. Within patients, tissue anatomy strongly shaped TCR repertoire composition. Tissue-detected TCR repertoire was only partly captured by blood and spleen T cells.

The CDR3 is made up of 14 amino acids. CDR1 is NSQYPW and CDR2 is LRSPGD in the germline V gene (reference sequence). The ends lost 4 bases at V and 0 bases at J; junction bases unmatched: 0. This TCR derives from a pool of C57BL/6 mice in good health. The chain recombines TRBV1 with TRBJ1-5, with TRBD1 matching over 7 bases. The sample consisted of sorted cells pooled from one or two spleens. Partial CDR3 DNA: TGCACCTGCAGTGGACAGGGTAACAACCAGGCTCCGCTT. Protein product: CTCSGQGNNQAPL. The CDR3, in full, reads CTCSGQGNNQAPLF.